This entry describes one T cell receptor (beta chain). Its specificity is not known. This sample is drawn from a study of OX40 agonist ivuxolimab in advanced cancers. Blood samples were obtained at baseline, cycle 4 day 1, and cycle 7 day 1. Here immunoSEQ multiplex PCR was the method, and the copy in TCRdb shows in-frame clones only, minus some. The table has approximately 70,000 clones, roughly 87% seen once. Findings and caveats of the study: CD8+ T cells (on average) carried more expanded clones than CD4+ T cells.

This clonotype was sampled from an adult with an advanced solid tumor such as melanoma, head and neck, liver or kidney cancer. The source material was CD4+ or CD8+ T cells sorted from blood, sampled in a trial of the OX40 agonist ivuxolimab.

Here the CDR3 reads CAIRTGTESSYEQYF. CDR3 coding DNA: TGTGCCATCAGGACCGGGACGGAGAGCTCCTACGAGCAGTACTTC. This chain joins TRBV10-3 and TRBJ2-7; D may correspond to TRBD1 or TRBD2 (5 bases each). The CDR3 has 15 amino acids. Germline CDR1 ENHRY, CDR2 SYGVKD. Trimming stripped 6 bases from V and 0 bases from J, with 15 bases between.